This paragraph covers one T cell receptor beta chain sequence. Its antigen is still unknown. The CDR3 extends 3 residues past the end of the read, so its final part is completed from the germline J gene. The data stem from a study of Tregs in tolerant kidney transplant recipients. Study-wide results and caveats: Few patients were studied, so findings need validation in larger groups. For some patients, primers changed over time, blocking nucleotide-level comparison. Tregs expanded with activated donor B cells seemed most donor-specific.

Mixed chimerism was transient after nonmyeloablative marrow transplants from related graft donors. CD4+CD25+CD127- Tregs, CD4+CD25- non-Tregs, CD4 and CD8 cells were sorted. CDR3 length: 16 residues. The V gene's germline CDR1 is DFQATT and CDR2 SNEGSKA (reference sequence). V lost 3 bases and J lost 4; bases outside the gene matches: 14. Some clones are missing from TCRdb's copy, which holds only in-frame ones; the method was immunoSEQ multiplex PCR. Found here are thousands of clones; the top ten clones hold roughly two fifths. The specimen comprised CD8+ T cells from blood (PBMCs), sampled 12 months after the transplant. The chain combines TRBV20-1 with TRBJ2-7; 8 nucleotides line up with TRBD2. The clonotype was recovered from a human patient who received a combined kidney and bone marrow transplant. Some of these T cells may belong to the graft donor. CDR3 DNA, as far as it was read: TGCAGTGCTAGTTCCCCTACCCCAGCGGGGGTATACGAG. Protein sequence: CSASSPTPAGVYE. The complete CDR3 reads CSASSPTPAGVYEQYF.